This TCR beta chain was profiled in a study of cytomegalovirus exposure and HLA in healthy donors. Findings and caveats of the study: Certain sequence variants were highly shared and formed a cluster, and this cluster was likely a sequencing artifact. The authors confirmed in vitro that a few CMV-associated chains were specific for CMV antigens.

As concerns this clone: Its antigen is unknown.

It was with 60 Vbeta and 13 Jbeta primers that the PCR ran. Some clones are missing from TCRdb's copy, which holds only in-frame ones; the method was immunoSEQ multiplex PCR. The repertoire holds more than 150,000 clones, with approximately 78% as singletons. The CDR3 length is 15 residues. Deletions cut 2 bases from V and 5 bases from J, with 16 bases between. Germline V gene lookup returns CDR1 SEHNR and CDR2 FQNEAQ (reference sequence). The TCR comes from a woman between 18 and 30 years old in good health and CMV-seronegative. The sequenced material came from PBMCs. The chain employs TRBV7-9 and TRBJ2-7, with D unclear. The CDR3 reads CASSLSTVLLHEQYF. For the CDR3, the DNA is TGTGCCAGCAGCTTATCTACTGTGCTCCTGCACGAGCAGTACTTC.